These 28 T cell receptor beta chains share one sample of origin, sequenced in a study of cytomegalovirus exposure and HLA in healthy donors. 13 Jbeta primers and 60 Vbeta primers were used for the PCR. Data came from immunoSEQ multiplex PCR; TCRdb stores just in-frame clones and leaves some out. The sample shows around 100,000 clones, roughly 80% of them seen only once. Sequencing input: PBMCs. These receptors originate from a man aged 25 to 40 in good health and CMV-seropositive.

The V and J genes are TRBV5-1 and TRBJ1-5; 7 bases are a match to TRBD1. Germline assignment: CDR1 SGHRS and CDR2 YFSETQ. The CDR3 length is 16 residues. V dropped 2 bases and J dropped 3; count of bases not matched to a gene: 8. This CDR3 reads CASSFGTAEDNQPQHF. CDR3 bases: TGCGCCAGCAGCTTTGGGACAGCGGAGGACAATCAGCCCCAGCATTTT.

CDR3 nucleotide sequence: TGTGCCAGCTCACCGGCGACAGGGCTACACCAGCCCCAGCATTTT. Protein: CASSPATGLHQPQHF. The V gene is TRBV18, the J gene TRBJ1-5; TRBD1 matches at 7 bases. This CDR3 is 15 amino acids long. Germline assignment: CDR1 KGHSH and CDR2 LQKENI. V lost 3 bases to trimming and J lost 7 bases; unmatched junction nucleotides: 9.

The gene calls are TRBV6-1 and TRBJ1-2; no firm D call. Germline CDR1 and CDR2: MNHNS and SASEGT. The CDR3 runs 13 residues. Trimming removed 5 bases at V and 6 bases at J, with 13 bases between. Written as DNA, the CDR3 is TGTGCCAGCAGTTTAAGCAGACTTGATGGCTACACCTTC. It codes for CASSLSRLDGYTF.

The chain is built from TRBV4-1 and TRBJ2-7; TRBD2 agrees at 7 bases. With 5 bases clipped from V and 4 bases from J, the junction kept 11 bases outside the gene matches. The CDR3 has 15 amino acids. The V gene's germline CDR1 is MGHRA and CDR2 YSYEKL. CDR3 sequence: CASSSQAGSAYEQYF. CDR3 nucleotide sequence: TGCGCCAGCAGCTCCCAAGCGGGGTCCGCTTACGAGCAGTACTTC.

The V call is TRBV7-9, the J call TRBJ2-3, with 7 bases that match TRBD1. Germline lookup yields CDR1 SEHNR and CDR2 FQNEAQ (reference sequence). The CDR3 runs to 15 residues. With V trimmed by 5 bases and J by 0 bases, 5 bases remained unmatched. Written as DNA, the CDR3 is TGTGCCAGCAGCACGAGGACAGGTAGCACAGATACGCAGTATTTT. Translating gives CASSTRTGSTDTQYF.

This chain uses TRBV5-6 with TRBJ1-2; tentatively, D is TRBD1 (6 bases). CDR3 length: 17 amino acids. Per germline, CDR1 SGHDT and CDR2 YYEEEE. Trimming stripped 2 bases from V and 7 bases from J, with 24 bases between. Written as DNA, the CDR3 is TGTGCCAGCAGCTTTTGGACAGCGGACCCGACTTTGCGTGGCTACACCTTC. Protein sequence: CASSFWTADPTLRGYTF.

This chain joins TRBV5-1 and TRBJ2-1, with a possible D match to TRBD2 (6 bases). CDR3 length equals 15 residues. Looked up from germline, CDR1 is SGHRS and CDR2 is YFSETQ. V was clipped by 1 base and J by 8 bases, with 16 bases between them. CDR3 loop: CASSLSGGGADEQFF. CDR3 bases: TGCGCCAGCAGCTTGTCCGGGGGAGGTGCCGATGAGCAGTTCTTC. The complete variable domain, with remaining parts taken from reference TRBV5-1 and TRBJ2-1, reads KAGVTQTPRYLIKTRGQQVTLSCSPISGHRSVSWYQQTPGQGLQFLFEYFSETQRNKGNFPGRFSGRQFSNSRSEMNVSTLELGDSALYLCASSLSGGGADEQFFGPGTRLTVL.

V gene TRBV5-6 combines with J gene TRBJ2-1; 7 nucleotides line up with TRBD1. V dropped 7 bases and J dropped 4; count of bases not matched to a gene: 23. Germline values: CDR1 SGHDT, CDR2 YYEEEE. This CDR3 has 19 amino acids. As DNA, the CDR3 is TGTGCCAGCCTTCTAAGGACAGGTCGGGACGCGGCCCGTTACAATGAGCAGTTCTTC. Translated: CASLLRTGRDAARYNEQFF.

The V gene is TRBV5-1, the J gene TRBJ1-3; 8 bases are a match to TRBD1. Germline CDR1 and CDR2: SGHRS and YFSETQ. The J segment lost 8 bases and the V segment lost 4 bases, leaving 2 bases of the junction unmatched. The CDR3 runs 12 residues. The CDR3 protein is CASSLDRDTIYF. CDR3 nucleotides: TGCGCCAGCAGCCTGGACAGGGACACCATATATTTT.

V and J are TRBV5-1 and TRBJ2-3; 10 bases map to TRBD2. There are 18 residues in the CDR3. In germline, CDR1 is SGHRS, CDR2 YFSETQ. V trimming: 0 bases; J trimming: 0 bases; junction bases outside the gene matches: 7. The CDR3 here is CASSLGLAGFFSTDTQYF. The CDR3 DNA reads TGCGCCAGCAGCTTGGGACTAGCGGGCTTCTTTAGCACAGATACGCAGTATTTT.

This chain uses TRBV19 with TRBJ1-3; weak D call: TRBD1 (6 bases). V was cut by 6 bases and J by 4 bases, with 13 bases left in between. Germline V gene lookup returns CDR1 LNHDA and CDR2 SQIVND (reference sequence). The CDR3 contains 14 residues. This CDR3 is CASSPTGFGNTIYF. Written as DNA, the CDR3 is TGTGCCAGTAGCCCGACAGGATTCGGAAACACCATATATTTT.

This clone was recorded a few times. This sample also contains other DNA sequences that code for the same CDR3. J is TRBJ1-1 and V is TRBV5-4; D gene uncertain. CDR1 is SGHNT, CDR2 YYREEE, per germline (reference sequence). The CDR3 is made up of 13 amino acids. V was clipped by 0 bases and J by 2 bases, with 5 bases between them. The DNA for the CDR3 is TGTGCCAGCAGCTTGGTAGTCAACACTGAAGCTTTCTTT. It codes for CASSLVVNTEAFF.

This chain joins TRBV30 and TRBJ2-2, with 8 bases matching TRBD2. The CDR3 has 12 residues. In germline, CDR1 is GTSNPN, CDR2 SVGIG (reference sequence). For the CDR3, the DNA is TGTGGTGTTCTAGCGGGCACCGGGGAGCTGTTTTTT. Translating gives CGVLAGTGELFF.

The V and J genes are TRBV5-1 and TRBJ1-1; D not resolved. Trimming cost V 0 bases and J 4 bases, with 13 bases left between them. Looked up from germline, CDR1 is SGHRS and CDR2 is YFSETQ. The CDR3 length is 15 residues. CDR3 bases: TGCGCCAGCAGCTTGGCCGTGGAACGAGGCACTGAAGCTTTCTTT. Encoded protein: CASSLAVERGTEAFF. The full variable domain, completed using reference TRBV5-1 and TRBJ1-1, is KAGVTQTPRYLIKTRGQQVTLSCSPISGHRSVSWYQQTPGQGLQFLFEYFSETQRNKGNFPGRFSGRQFSNSRSEMNVSTLELGDSALYLCASSLAVERGTEAFFGQGTRLTVV.

CDR3 loop: CASSLMLGGGVEQYF. The CDR3 DNA reads TGTGCCAGCAGTTTGATGTTAGGGGGAGGGGTCGAGCAGTACTTC. This chain uses TRBV28 with TRBJ2-7, with D possibly TRBD2 on 7 matching bases. CDR3 length: 15 residues. Per the germline V gene, CDR1 is MDHEN and CDR2 is SYDVKM. Deletions cut 3 bases from V and 6 bases from J, with 18 bases between.

V gene TRBV2 combines with J gene TRBJ2-2; 10 nucleotides match TRBD1. The CDR3 is 16 residues long. Germline CDR1 is SNHLY and CDR2 is FYNNEI. V was pared by 4 bases and J by 7 bases, with 9 bases of the junction left unmatched. The CDR3 loop reads CASSARQGADGGELFF. CDR3 nucleotide sequence: TGTGCCAGCAGTGCCCGACAGGGGGCGGATGGCGGGGAGCTGTTTTTT.

This chain joins TRBV7-9 and TRBJ2-5; D call uncertain. V lost 5 bases to trimming and J lost 2 bases, with 15 bases between them. The length of the CDR3 is 15 residues. Germline V gene data show CDR1 as SEHNR and CDR2 as FQNEAQ (reference sequence). CDR3 amino acids: CASSLFGQAQETQYF. As DNA, the CDR3 is TGTGCCAGCAGCCTTTTCGGTCAAGCACAAGAGACCCAGTACTTC. The complete variable domain, with remaining parts taken from reference TRBV7-9 and TRBJ2-5, reads DTGVSQNPRHKITKRGQNVTFRCDPISEHNRLYWYRQTLGQGPEFLTYFQNEAQLEKSRLLSDRFSAERPKGSFSTLEIQRTEQGDSAMYLCASSLFGQAQETQYFGPGTRLLVL.

This sequence joins TRBV7-9 and TRBJ1-1; D gene unclear. V was trimmed by 2 bases and J by 2 bases, leaving 15 bases between them. Germline CDR1 is SEHNR and CDR2 is FQNEAQ (reference sequence). CDR3 length equals 16 residues. The CDR3 loop is CASSLLEAEDNTEAFF. CDR3 DNA sequence: TGTGCCAGCAGCTTATTAGAGGCGGAGGATAACACTGAAGCTTTCTTT.

The genes are TRBV15 and TRBJ2-3; 9 bases fit TRBD1. Germline loops: CDR1 LNHNV, CDR2 YYDKDF (reference sequence). The CDR3 totals 17 residues. The J segment lost 5 bases and the V segment lost 0 bases, leaving 9 bases of the junction unmatched. The CDR3, as DNA: TGTGCCACCAGCAGAGACCTGACAGGGGGTGCGAGAGATACGCAGTATTTT. Its protein is CATSRDLTGGARDTQYF.

Only one count was recorded for this clone. The rearrangement joins TRBV4-1 to TRBJ2-7; 11 nucleotides agree with TRBD1. Germline V gives CDR1 MGHRA, CDR2 YSYEKL. The length of the CDR3 is 16 residues. With V trimmed by 0 bases and J by 2 bases, 3 bases remained unmatched. The CDR3 DNA sequence: TGCGCCAGCAGCCAAGATCTGGGACAGGGGGCCTACGAGCAGTACGTC. Amino acid sequence: CASSQDLGQGAYEQYV.

This clone came up once. This chain uses TRBV10-3 with TRBJ2-6; TRBD1 is a possible D gene (6 bases). V was shortened by 6 bases and J by 2 bases, with 14 bases between the two germline ends. CDR1 is ENHRY and CDR2 is SYGVKD in the germline V gene. The CDR3 is made up of 16 amino acids. The CDR3 DNA is TGTGCCATCAGCCCCCAACAGGGAACTGGGGCCAACGTCCTGACTTTC. Translation gives CAISPQQGTGANVLTF.

The chain recombines TRBV5-6 with TRBJ2-5; 10 bases match TRBD1. The CDR3 runs to 18 residues. The germline CDR1 and CDR2 sequences are SGHDT and YYEEEE. Trimming at V came to 1 base and at J to 5 bases, leaving 14 bases not matched to a gene. CDR3 loop: CASSLFRLRQGAGETQYF. CDR3 DNA sequence: TGTGCCAGCAGCTTGTTTCGGCTTCGACAGGGGGCGGGTGAGACCCAGTACTTC. The whole variable domain, remainder taken from reference TRBV5-6 and TRBJ2-5, is DAGVTQSPTHLIKTRGQQVTLRCSPKSGHDTVSWYQQALGQGPQFIFQYYEEEERQRGNFPDRFSGHQFPNYSSELNVNALLLGDSALYLCASSLFRLRQGAGETQYFGPGTRLLVL.

The chain is built from TRBV11-2 and TRBJ1-1; a weak D match, TRBD1 (6 bases). The CDR3 extends over 16 amino acids. CDR1 and CDR2 from the germline V gene are SGHAT and FQNNGV. Trimming removed 5 bases from V and 0 bases from J, with 16 bases in between. CDR3 sequence: CASSIDRIGMNTEAFF. DNA for the CDR3: TGTGCCAGCAGCATCGACAGGATCGGTATGAACACTGAAGCTTTCTTT.

This chain connects TRBV6-1 to TRBJ2-5, with 10 bases identical to TRBD2. Germline V CDR1 and CDR2: MNHNS, SASEGT. The CDR3 loop spans 14 amino acids. Trimming at V came to 4 bases and at J to 4 bases, leaving 3 bases not matched to a gene. Here the CDR3 DNA reads TGTGCCAGCAGTGCTACTAGCGGGGCAGAGACCCAGTACTTC. Translating it yields CASSATSGAETQYF.

This clone has a handful of counts. This chain links TRBV4-1 with TRBJ2-3; 11 positions match TRBD2. This CDR3 has 18 residues. V shed 0 bases, J shed 3 bases, and the junction held 8 bases outside the gene matches. Per the germline V gene, CDR1 is MGHRA and CDR2 is YSYEKL. The CDR3 DNA reads TGCGCCAGCAGCCAAGATGGCGGACTAGCGGGTGATACAGATACGCAGTATTTT. It translates to CASSQDGGLAGDTDTQYF.

As DNA, the CDR3 is TGTGCCAGCAGTTACTCTTACAACTACGAGCAGTACTTC. Translation: CASSYSYNYEQYF. The chain recombines TRBV6-6 with TRBJ2-7; D unresolved. Looked up from germline, CDR1 is MNHNY and CDR2 is SVGAGI (reference sequence). Deletions cut 0 bases from V and 3 bases from J, with 6 bases between. CDR3 length: 13 residues.

The chain is built from TRBV5-1 and TRBJ1-1; D gene uncertain. CDR1 is SGHRS and CDR2 is YFSETQ in the germline V gene. V was pared by 5 bases and J by 3 bases, with 5 bases between. This CDR3 contains 11 residues. CDR3 nucleotide sequence: TGCGCCAGCAGTTCGGACACTGAAGCTTTCTTT. This gives the protein CASSSDTEAFF.

This chain joins TRBV6-4 and TRBJ1-1; D may be TRBD1 (5 bases). This CDR3 comprises 10 residues. Germline CDR1 MRHNA, CDR2 SNTAGT. The V end lost 8 bases, the J end lost 8 bases, and 9 bases lay between the germline ends. CDR3 coding DNA: TGTGCCAGCCTAAGACAGGAAGCTTTCTTT. Translating gives CASLRQEAFF.